Below, 21 T cell receptor beta chains from the same sample are listed, as sequenced in a study of patients and donors after allogeneic stem cell transplantation. TCRdb used MiXCR to reprocess the RT-PCR reads, holding one entry per CDR3 protein. The table has under 3,000 distinct CDR3 sequences, roughly 16% seen once. Sample: blood, either unsorted or a sorted T cell fraction (not recorded which). These receptors all stem from a human donor who was either an allogeneic HSCT recipient or a stem cell or donor lymphocyte infusion donor (not recorded which). It is not recorded whose cells these are; they may come from a transplant donor.

The CDR3 protein is CASSSPGLAREQFF. CDR3 coding DNA: TGTGCCAGCAGCTCGCCGGGACTAGCCCGTGAGCAGTTCTTC. The chain is built from TRBV7-3 and TRBJ2-1; 9 bases are a match to TRBD2. This CDR3 is built from 14 residues. CDR1 and CDR2 (germline): SGHTA, FQGTGA. Trimming took 4 bases from V and 9 from J; bases not matched to a gene: 7.

This clonotype occurred a few times. This chain's CDR3 is CASSSRTSASYEQYF. The CDR3 region has the DNA TGTGCCAGCAGCTCCAGGACTAGCGCTTCCTACGAGCAGTACTTC. The chain has TRBV13 and TRBJ2-7; 9 bases align to TRBD2. The germline gives CDR1 PRHDT, CDR2 FYEKMQ (reference sequence). The CDR3 contains 15 residues. J lost 1 base, V lost 4 bases, and 5 bases had no gene match. Variable domain in full (rest from reference TRBV13 and TRBJ2-7): AAGVIQSPRHLIKEKRETATLKCYPIPRHDTVYWYQQGPGQDPQFLISFYEKMQSDKGSIPDRFSAQQFSDYHSELNMSSLELGDSALYFCASSSRTSASYEQYFGPGTRLTVT.

The V call is TRBV30, the J call TRBJ2-5; D not resolved. This CDR3 comprises 13 residues. V was trimmed by 0 bases and J by 4 bases, leaving 9 bases between them. Germline values: CDR1 GTSNPN, CDR2 SVGIG (reference sequence). CDR3 loop: CAWSVRIRETQYF. The CDR3 DNA reads TGTGCCTGGAGTGTACGGATCCGAGAGACCCAGTACTTC.

The CDR3 reads CASSLGSGNRGEQFF. In DNA, the CDR3 is TGTGCCAGCAGCTTAGGTAGCGGGAATAGGGGTGAGCAGTTCTTC. The rearrangement links TRBV7-2 to TRBJ2-1; TRBD2 agrees at 8 bases. V was pared by 1 base and J by 9 bases, with 8 bases of the junction left unmatched. Germline V gene lookup returns CDR1 SGHTA and CDR2 FQGNSA. This CDR3 has 15 residues.

The chain recombines TRBV4-1 with TRBJ2-7; a possible D gene is TRBD2 (5 bases). With 1 base removed from V and 4 bases from J, the gap between germline ends came to 8 bases. The CDR3 length is 13 residues. Germline V gives CDR1 MGHRA, CDR2 YSYEKL. The CDR3 region is CASSQGGNYEQYF. DNA of the CDR3: TGCGCCAGCAGCCAAGGAGGGAATTACGAGCAGTACTTC.

This chain joins TRBV7-2 and TRBJ1-5; 7 bases match TRBD1. The ends lost 5 bases at V and 3 bases at J; junction bases unmatched: 10. Per the germline V gene, CDR1 is SGHTA and CDR2 is FQGNSA. This CDR3 has 16 residues. The CDR3 DNA is TGTGCCAGCAGCCAATCCACAGGGGCCCTCAATCAGCCCCAGCATTTT. Protein sequence: CASSQSTGALNQPQHF. Combining the CDR3 with reference TRBV7-2 and TRBJ1-5 gives the whole variable domain GAGVSQSPSNKVTEKGKDVELRCDPISGHTALYWYRQSLGQGLEFLIYFQGNSAPDKSGLPSDRFSAERTGGSVSTLTIQRTQQEDSAVYLCASSQSTGALNQPQHFGDGTRLSIL.

Judged by abundance, this clonotype is medium-sized. The V call is TRBV5-1, the J call TRBJ1-2, with TRBD1 matching over 7 bases. Trimming removed 4 bases from V and 3 bases from J; junction bases left unmatched: 3. Germline CDR1 reads SGHRS; CDR2 reads YFSETQ. This CDR3 region has 13 residues. The chain's CDR3 is CASSVGTDYGYTF. The DNA of the CDR3 is TGCGCCAGCAGCGTTGGGACAGACTATGGCTACACCTTC.

By share, this clonotype counts as medium-sized. The V gene is TRBV7-2, the J gene TRBJ2-1, with TRBD2 matching 10 bases. CDR3 length: 15 amino acids. Germline V gives CDR1 SGHTA, CDR2 FQGNSA. V lost 0 bases, J lost 5 bases, and 1 base stayed unmatched. The CDR3 DNA reads as TGTGCCAGCAGCTTAGCGGGACTAGCGCACAATGAGCAGTTCTTC. This encodes CASSLAGLAHNEQFF. Variable domain in full (rest from reference TRBV7-2 and TRBJ2-1): GAGVSQSPSNKVTEKGKDVELRCDPISGHTALYWYRQSLGQGLEFLIYFQGNSAPDKSGLPSDRFSAERTGGSVSTLTIQRTQQEDSAVYLCASSLAGLAHNEQFFGPGTRLTVL.

This clonotype is judged large (0.1 to 1%). The J gene is TRBJ2-1, the V gene TRBV12-3 or TRBV12-4; no firm D call. The germline V and J ends were trimmed by 6 bases and 8 bases, with 8 bases remaining between them. The CDR3 length is 11 residues. CDR3 in amino acids: CASRFLDEQFF. The CDR3 nucleotides read TGTGCCAGCAGGTTCCTGGATGAGCAGTTCTTC.

The sample holds a few counts of this clonotype. CDR3 residues: CASSFSGGRAFF. CDR3 nucleotide sequence: TGTGCCAGCAGCTTCTCAGGGGGCCGAGCTTTCTTT. This chain uses TRBV5-5 with TRBJ1-1, with 8 bases fitting TRBD1. CDR3 length equals 12 residues. Germline CDR1 and CDR2: SGHKS and YYEKEE (reference sequence). Germline trimming cut 2 bases from V and 10 bases from J; bases unmatched to any gene: 4.

The rearrangement joins TRBV7-2 to TRBJ2-1; TRBD1 aligns across 7 bases. The germline CDR1 and CDR2 sequences are SGHTA and FQGNSA. CDR3 length: 13 residues. Trimming at V came to 5 bases and at J to 6 bases, leaving 4 bases not matched to a gene. The CDR3, as DNA: TGTGCCAGCAGCCGAGACAGGGTCAATGAGCAGTTCTTC. This gives the protein CASSRDRVNEQFF.

CDR3 protein: CASSLRNYNEQFF. The CDR3 DNA reads as TGTGCCAGCAGCTTGCGGAACTACAATGAGCAGTTCTTC. This chain connects TRBV7-2 to TRBJ2-1, with D unresolved. The V and J ends lost 3 bases and 3 bases respectively, with 6 bases between them. The germline gives CDR1 SGHTA, CDR2 FQGNSA. CDR3 length: 13 amino acids. The variable domain in full, completed from reference TRBV7-2 and TRBJ2-1, reads GAGVSQSPSNKVTEKGKDVELRCDPISGHTALYWYRQSLGQGLEFLIYFQGNSAPDKSGLPSDRFSAERTGGSVSTLTIQRTQQEDSAVYLCASSLRNYNEQFFGPGTRLTVL.

Sample share makes this clonotype medium-sized. The chain joins TRBV5-1 to TRBJ2-3; no firm D call. Germline assignment: CDR1 SGHRS and CDR2 YFSETQ. Trimming cost V 1 base and J 1 base, with 13 bases left between them. This CDR3 is 16 amino acids long. CDR3 loop: CASSLTAVAGTDTQYF. CDR3 in DNA: TGCGCCAGCAGCTTGACGGCGGTTGCCGGCACAGATACGCAGTATTTT.

This clonotype is large in the sample. This sequence joins TRBV18 and TRBJ1-1; D uncertain. The CDR3 runs 12 residues. CDR1 is KGHSH and CDR2 is LQKENI in the germline V gene. Trimming cost V 6 bases and J 0 bases, with 5 bases left between them. CDR3 amino acids: CASSSVNTEAFF. In nucleotides, the CDR3 is TGTGCCAGCTCTTCAGTGAACACTGAAGCTTTCTTT.

The rearrangement links TRBV2 to TRBJ2-1; 8 nucleotides line up with TRBD2. This CDR3 comprises 15 residues. The V segment lost 10 bases and the J segment 5 bases; nucleotides outside the gene matches: 13. Germline CDR1 and CDR2: SNHLY and FYNNEI. CDR3 nucleotide sequence: TGTGCCATCTACCTGTGGGCGGGAGGACACAATGAGCAGTTCTTC. As protein: CAIYLWAGGHNEQFF.

This clonotype was counted between two and nine times. The V and J genes are TRBV6-1 and TRBJ2-7; D ambiguous. With 8 bases removed from V and 3 bases from J, the gap between germline ends came to 8 bases. The germline gives CDR1 MNHNS, CDR2 SASEGT. The CDR3 runs to 11 residues. CDR3 sequence (DNA): TGTGCCAGCGCCCAAAACTACGAGCAGTACTTC. It is translated as CASAQNYEQYF.

J is TRBJ2-1 and V is TRBV12-3 or TRBV12-4; 10 bases map to TRBD1. Losses at the gene ends were 5 bases for V and 8 bases for J; bases not matched to a gene: 6. CDR3 length: 14 amino acids. CDR3 in amino acids: CASSTTGGRDEQFF. The CDR3 DNA is TGTGCCAGCAGTACGACAGGGGGCAGGGATGAGCAGTTCTTC.

This clonotype was detected a few times. This chain uses TRBV7-2 with TRBJ2-1; no reliable D call. CDR1 is SGHTA, CDR2 FQGNSA, per germline. This CDR3 is built from 14 residues. Trimming left V 1 base short and J 5 bases short, with 9 bases between. The CDR3 bases are TGTGCCAGCAGCTTAGTTGCGAATAACAATGAGCAGTTCTTC. Protein sequence: CASSLVANNNEQFF.

This clonotype came up a few times. The chain combines TRBV30 with TRBJ1-2, with a possible D match to TRBD1 (5 bases). CDR1 is GTSNPN, CDR2 SVGIG, per germline (reference sequence). CDR3 length equals 16 residues. Trimming pared 3 bases from V and 2 bases from J, leaving 19 bases between. CDR3 loop: CAWRRWRSGRNYGYTF. The CDR3, as DNA: TGTGCCTGGAGAAGGTGGAGGTCAGGGAGGAACTATGGCTACACCTTC.

This clonotype was seen only a few times. The genes are TRBV6-1 and TRBJ2-4, with TRBD1 identical over 10 bases. Germline V gene lookup returns CDR1 MNHNS and CDR2 SASEGT. V shed 6 bases and J 8 bases; nucleotides not matched to a gene: 4. This CDR3 is 13 amino acids long. The CDR3 protein is CASSPGTGDIQYF. For the CDR3, the DNA is TGTGCCAGCAGCCCCGGGACAGGGGACATTCAGTACTTC.

The chain uses TRBV4-2 and TRBJ2-7; D gene ambiguous. V gave up 4 bases and J gave up 2 bases, with 3 bases separating them. This CDR3 has 11 amino acids. Germline lookup yields CDR1 LGHNA and CDR2 YNFKEQ. CDR3 amino acids: CASSPPYEQYF. As DNA, the CDR3 is TGTGCCAGCAGCCCTCCCTACGAGCAGTACTTC.